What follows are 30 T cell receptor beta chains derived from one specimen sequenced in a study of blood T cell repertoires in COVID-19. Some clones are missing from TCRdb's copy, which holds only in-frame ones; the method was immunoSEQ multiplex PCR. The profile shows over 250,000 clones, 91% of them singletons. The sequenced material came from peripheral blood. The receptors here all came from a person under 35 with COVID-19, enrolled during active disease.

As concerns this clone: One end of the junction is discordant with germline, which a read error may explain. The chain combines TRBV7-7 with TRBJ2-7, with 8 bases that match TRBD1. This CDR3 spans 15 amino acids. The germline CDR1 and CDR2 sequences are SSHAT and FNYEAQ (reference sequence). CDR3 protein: CASSPSTGGSYEQYF. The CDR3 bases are TGTGCTAGCAGCCCAAGCACAGGGGGGTCCTACGAGCAGTACTTC.

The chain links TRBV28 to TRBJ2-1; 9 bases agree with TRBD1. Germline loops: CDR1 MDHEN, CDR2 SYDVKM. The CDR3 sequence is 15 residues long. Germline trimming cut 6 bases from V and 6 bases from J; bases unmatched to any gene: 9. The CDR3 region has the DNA TGTGCCAGCAGCAGCGGACAGGGGTCAAGCAATGAGCAGTTCTTC. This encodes CASSSGQGSSNEQFF. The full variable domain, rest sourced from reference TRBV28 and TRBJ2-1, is DVKVTQSSRYLVKRTGEKVFLECVQDMDHENMFWYRQDPGLGLRLIYFSYDVKMKEKGDIPEGYSVSREKKERFSLILESASTNQTSMYLCASSSGQGSSNEQFFGPGTRLTVL.

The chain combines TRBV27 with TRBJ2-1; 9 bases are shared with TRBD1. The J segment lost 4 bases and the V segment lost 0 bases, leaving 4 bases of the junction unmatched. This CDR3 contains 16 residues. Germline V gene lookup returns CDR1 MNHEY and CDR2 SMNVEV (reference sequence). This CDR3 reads CASSLSGTGLYNEQFF. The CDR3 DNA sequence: TGTGCCAGCAGTTTATCCGGGACAGGGCTTTACAATGAGCAGTTCTTC.

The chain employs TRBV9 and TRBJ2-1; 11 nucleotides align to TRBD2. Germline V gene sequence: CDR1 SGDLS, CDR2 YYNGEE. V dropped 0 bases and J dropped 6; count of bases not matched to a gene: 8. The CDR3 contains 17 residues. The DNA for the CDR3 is TGTGCCAGCAGCGTAGGCACTAGCGGGAGTTTCCCCAATGAGCAGTTCTTC. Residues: CASSVGTSGSFPNEQFF.

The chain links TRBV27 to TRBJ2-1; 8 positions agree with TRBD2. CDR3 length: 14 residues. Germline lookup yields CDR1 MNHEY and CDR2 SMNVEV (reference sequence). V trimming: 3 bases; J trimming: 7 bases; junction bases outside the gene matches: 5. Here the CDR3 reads CASSLLAGMNEQFF. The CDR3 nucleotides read TGTGCCAGCAGTTTGTTAGCGGGAATGAATGAGCAGTTCTTC.

The CDR3 DNA sequence: TGTGCCAGCAGCCCCGGATCGCCGGGACAGGTTAACACTGAAGCTTTCTTT. This sequence encodes CASSPGSPGQVNTEAFF. The chain is built from TRBV14 and TRBJ1-1; 8 bases are a match to TRBD1. The V gene's germline CDR1 is SGHDN and CDR2 FVKESK. The CDR3 sequence is 17 residues long. Trimming took 4 bases from V and 2 from J; bases not matched to a gene: 12.

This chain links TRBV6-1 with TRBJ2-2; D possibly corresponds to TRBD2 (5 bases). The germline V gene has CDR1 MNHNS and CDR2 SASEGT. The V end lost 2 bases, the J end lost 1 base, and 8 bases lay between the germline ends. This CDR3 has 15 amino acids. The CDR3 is CASSERTENTGELFF. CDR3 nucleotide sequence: TGTGCCAGCAGTGAAAGGACTGAGAACACCGGGGAGCTGTTTTTT.

CDR3 DNA: TGTGCCAGCAGCTTATCGCGGGGGGCAAGGGATGGCTACACCTTC. Its translation is CASSLSRGARDGYTF. The V gene is TRBV7-8, the J gene TRBJ1-2; possible D gene TRBD1, 6 bases. The CDR3 sequence is 15 residues long. V was cut by 2 bases and J by 6 bases, with 16 bases left in between. The V gene's germline CDR1 is SGHVS and CDR2 FQNEAQ.

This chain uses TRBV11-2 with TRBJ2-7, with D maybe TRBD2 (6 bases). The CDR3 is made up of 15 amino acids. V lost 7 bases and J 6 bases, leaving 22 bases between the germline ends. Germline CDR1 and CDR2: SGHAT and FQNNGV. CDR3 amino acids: CASIPGPLAPGEQYF. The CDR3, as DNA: TGTGCCAGCATCCCCGGCCCCCTAGCGCCGGGCGAGCAGTACTTC.

This CDR3 reads CASSHPGQGIYEQYF. The CDR3 region has the DNA TGTGCCAGCAGCCATCCGGGACAGGGAATCTACGAGCAGTACTTC. V gene TRBV27 combines with J gene TRBJ2-7, with 9 bases aligning to TRBD1. This CDR3 has 15 residues. J gave up 3 bases and V 6 bases, and 9 bases lay outside the gene matches. Per the germline V gene, CDR1 is MNHEY and CDR2 is SMNVEV (reference sequence).

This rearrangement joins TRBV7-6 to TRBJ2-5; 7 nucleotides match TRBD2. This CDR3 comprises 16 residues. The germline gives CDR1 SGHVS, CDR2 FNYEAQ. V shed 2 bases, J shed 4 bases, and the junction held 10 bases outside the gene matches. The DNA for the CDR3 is TGTGCCAGCAGCTTATCCCACGTGGCGGGAGTAGAGACCCAGTACTTC. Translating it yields CASSLSHVAGVETQYF. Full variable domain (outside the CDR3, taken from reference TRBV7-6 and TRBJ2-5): GAGVSQSPRYKVTKRGQDVALRCDPISGHVSLYWYRQALGQGPEFLTYFNYEAQQDKSGLPNDRFSAERPEGSISTLTIQRTEQRDSAMYRCASSLSHVAGVETQYFGPGTRLLVL.

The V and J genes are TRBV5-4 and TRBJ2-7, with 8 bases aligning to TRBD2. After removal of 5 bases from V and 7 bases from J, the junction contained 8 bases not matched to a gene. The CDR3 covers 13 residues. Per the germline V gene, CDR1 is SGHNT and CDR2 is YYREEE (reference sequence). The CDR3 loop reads CASRLAEGWEQYF. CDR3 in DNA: TGTGCCAGCAGACTAGCGGAGGGGTGGGAGCAGTACTTC.

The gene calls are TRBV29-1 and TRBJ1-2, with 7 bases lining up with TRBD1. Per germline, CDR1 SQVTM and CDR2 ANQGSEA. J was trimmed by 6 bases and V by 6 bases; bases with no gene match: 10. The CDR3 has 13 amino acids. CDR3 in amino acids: CSVFRDRLHGYTF. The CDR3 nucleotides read TGCAGCGTCTTCCGGGACAGACTACATGGCTACACCTTC.

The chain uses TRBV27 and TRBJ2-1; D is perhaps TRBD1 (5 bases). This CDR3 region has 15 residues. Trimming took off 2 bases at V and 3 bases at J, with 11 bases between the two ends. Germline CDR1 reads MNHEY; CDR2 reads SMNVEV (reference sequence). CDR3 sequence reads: CASSLIGVRYNEQFF. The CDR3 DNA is TGTGCCAGCAGTTTAATAGGGGTTCGCTACAATGAGCAGTTCTTC.

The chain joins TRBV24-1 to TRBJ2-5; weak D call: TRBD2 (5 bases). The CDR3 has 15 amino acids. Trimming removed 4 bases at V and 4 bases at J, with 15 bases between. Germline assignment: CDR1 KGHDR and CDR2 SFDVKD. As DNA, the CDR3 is TGTGCCACCAGTGAGGCCAGAGGGCCGATAGAGACCCAGTACTTC. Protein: CATSEARGPIETQYF.

The CDR3 nucleotides read TGTGCCAGCAGCTTAGCGGCTAGCGGGAGGTATGAGCAGTTCTTC. Translation gives CASSLAASGRYEQFF. The chain joins TRBV13 to TRBJ2-1, with 11 bases lining up with TRBD2. The germline V gene has CDR1 PRHDT and CDR2 FYEKMQ (reference sequence). The CDR3 runs 15 residues. The V gene end was trimmed by 1 base and the J gene end by 8 bases; junction bases not matched to a gene: 4.

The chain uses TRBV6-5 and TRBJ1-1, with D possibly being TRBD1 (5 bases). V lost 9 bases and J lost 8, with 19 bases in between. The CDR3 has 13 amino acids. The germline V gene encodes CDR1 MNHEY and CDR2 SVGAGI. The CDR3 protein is CASQEGLSLEAFF. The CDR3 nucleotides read TGTGCCAGTCAAGAGGGACTCAGTCTAGAAGCTTTCTTT.

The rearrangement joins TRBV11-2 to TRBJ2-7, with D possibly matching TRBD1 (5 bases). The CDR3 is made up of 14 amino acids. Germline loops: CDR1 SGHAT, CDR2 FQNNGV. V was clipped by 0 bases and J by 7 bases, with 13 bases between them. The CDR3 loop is CASSLDRQGWEQYF. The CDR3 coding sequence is TGTGCCAGCAGCTTAGATAGGCAGGGTTGGGAGCAGTACTTC.

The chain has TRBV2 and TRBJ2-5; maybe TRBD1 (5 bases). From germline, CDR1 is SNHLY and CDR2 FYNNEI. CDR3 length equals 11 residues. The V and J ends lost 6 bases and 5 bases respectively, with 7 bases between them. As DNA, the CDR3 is TGTGCCAGCAGCAGGGCCGAGACCCAGTACTTC. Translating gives CASSRAETQYF.

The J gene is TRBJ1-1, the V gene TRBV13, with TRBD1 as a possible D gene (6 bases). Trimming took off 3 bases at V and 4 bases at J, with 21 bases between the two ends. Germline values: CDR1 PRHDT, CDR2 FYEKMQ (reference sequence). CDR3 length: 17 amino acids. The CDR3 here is CASSFSKNRALGTEAFF. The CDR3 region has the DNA TGTGCCAGCAGCTTTTCGAAAAACAGGGCATTGGGCACTGAAGCTTTCTTT.

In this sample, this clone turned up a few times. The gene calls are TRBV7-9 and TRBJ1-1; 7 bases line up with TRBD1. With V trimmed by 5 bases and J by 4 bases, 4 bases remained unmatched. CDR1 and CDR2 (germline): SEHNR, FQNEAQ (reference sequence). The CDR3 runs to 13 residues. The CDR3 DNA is TGTGCCAGCAGCGCTCAGGGGGGCACTGAAGCTTTCTTT. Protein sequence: CASSAQGGTEAFF. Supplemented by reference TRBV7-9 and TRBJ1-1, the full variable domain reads DTGVSQNPRHKITKRGQNVTFRCDPISEHNRLYWYRQTLGQGPEFLTYFQNEAQLEKSRLLSDRFSAERPKGSFSTLEIQRTEQGDSAMYLCASSAQGGTEAFFGQGTRLTVV.

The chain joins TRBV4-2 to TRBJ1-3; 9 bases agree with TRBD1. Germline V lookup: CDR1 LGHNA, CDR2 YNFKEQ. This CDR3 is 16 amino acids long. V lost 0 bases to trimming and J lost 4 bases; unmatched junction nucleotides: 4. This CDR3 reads CASSQDWDRVGNTIYF. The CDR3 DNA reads TGTGCCAGCAGCCAAGATTGGGACAGGGTCGGAAACACCATATATTTT.

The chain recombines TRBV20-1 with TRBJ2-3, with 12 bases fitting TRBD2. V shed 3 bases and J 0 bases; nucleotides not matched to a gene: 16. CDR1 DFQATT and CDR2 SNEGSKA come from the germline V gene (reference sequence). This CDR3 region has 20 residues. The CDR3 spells CSASILSRGTSGFSTDTQYF. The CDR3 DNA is TGCAGTGCTAGTATTTTAAGTAGAGGGACTAGCGGGTTTAGCACAGATACGCAGTATTTT.

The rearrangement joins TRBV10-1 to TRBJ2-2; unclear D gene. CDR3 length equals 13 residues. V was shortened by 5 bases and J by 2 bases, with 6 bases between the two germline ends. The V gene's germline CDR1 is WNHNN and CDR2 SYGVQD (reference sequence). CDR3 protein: CASSSVNTGELFF. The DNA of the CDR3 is TGCGCCAGCAGTTCCGTAAACACCGGGGAGCTGTTTTTT.

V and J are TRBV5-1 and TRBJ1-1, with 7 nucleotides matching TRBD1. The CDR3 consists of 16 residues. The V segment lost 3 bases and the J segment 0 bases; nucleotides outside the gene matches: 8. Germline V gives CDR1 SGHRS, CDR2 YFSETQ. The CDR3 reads CASSYGTANMNTEAFF. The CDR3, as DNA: TGCGCCAGCAGCTACGGGACAGCAAACATGAACACTGAAGCTTTCTTT.

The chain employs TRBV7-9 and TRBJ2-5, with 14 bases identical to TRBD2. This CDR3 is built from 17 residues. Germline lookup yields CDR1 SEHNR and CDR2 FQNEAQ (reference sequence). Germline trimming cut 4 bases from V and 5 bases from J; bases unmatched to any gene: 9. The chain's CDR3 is CASSSGTSGRLGETQYF. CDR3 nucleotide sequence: TGTGCCAGCAGCTCCGGGACTAGCGGGAGATTGGGGGAGACCCAGTACTTC.

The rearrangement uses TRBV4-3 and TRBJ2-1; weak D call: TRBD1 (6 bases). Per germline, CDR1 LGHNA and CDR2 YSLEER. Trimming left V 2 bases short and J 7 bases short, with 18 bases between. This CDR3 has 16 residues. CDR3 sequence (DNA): TGCGCCAGCAGCCAAAAATACGGACAGACGGTAAATGAGCAGTTCTTC. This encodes CASSQKYGQTVNEQFF.

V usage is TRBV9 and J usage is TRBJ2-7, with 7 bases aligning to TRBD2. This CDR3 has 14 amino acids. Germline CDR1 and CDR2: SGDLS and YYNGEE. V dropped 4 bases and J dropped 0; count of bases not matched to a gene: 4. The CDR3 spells CASSPRDYSYEQYF. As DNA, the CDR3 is TGTGCCAGCAGCCCCCGGGACTACTCCTACGAGCAGTACTTC.

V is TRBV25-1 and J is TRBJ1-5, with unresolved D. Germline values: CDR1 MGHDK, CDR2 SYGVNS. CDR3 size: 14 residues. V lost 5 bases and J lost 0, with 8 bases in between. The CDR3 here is CASSTGDSNQPQHF. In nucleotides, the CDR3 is TGTGCCAGCAGTACTGGTGATAGCAATCAGCCCCAGCATTTT.

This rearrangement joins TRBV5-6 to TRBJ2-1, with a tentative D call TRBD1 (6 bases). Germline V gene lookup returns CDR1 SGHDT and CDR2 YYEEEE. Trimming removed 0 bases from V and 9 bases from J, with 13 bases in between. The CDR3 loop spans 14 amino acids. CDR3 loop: CASSLGIRGVEQFF. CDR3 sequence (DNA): TGTGCCAGCAGCTTGGGGATCAGGGGAGTTGAGCAGTTCTTC. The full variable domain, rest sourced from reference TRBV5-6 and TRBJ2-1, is DAGVTQSPTHLIKTRGQQVTLRCSPKSGHDTVSWYQQALGQGPQFIFQYYEEEERQRGNFPDRFSGHQFPNYSSELNVNALLLGDSALYLCASSLGIRGVEQFFGPGTRLTVL.